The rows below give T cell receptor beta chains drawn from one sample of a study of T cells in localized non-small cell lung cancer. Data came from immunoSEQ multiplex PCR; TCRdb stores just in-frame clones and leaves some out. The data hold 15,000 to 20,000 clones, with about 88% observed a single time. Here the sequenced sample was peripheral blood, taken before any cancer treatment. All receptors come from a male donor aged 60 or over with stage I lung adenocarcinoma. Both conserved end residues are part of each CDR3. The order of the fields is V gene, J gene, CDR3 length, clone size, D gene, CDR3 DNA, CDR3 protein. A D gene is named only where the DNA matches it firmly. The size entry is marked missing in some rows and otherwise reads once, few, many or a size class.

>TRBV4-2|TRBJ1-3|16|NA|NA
TGTGCCAGCAGCCAAGATCCCGGGGGGCCTGGAAACACCATATATTTT
CASSQDPGGPGNTIYF
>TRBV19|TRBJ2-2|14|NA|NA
TGTGCCAGTAGTATATCCGGGGGGCACGGGGAGCTGTTTTTT
CASSISGGHGELFF
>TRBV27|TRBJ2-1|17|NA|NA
TGTGCCAGCAGTTTAGCGGGGGAGACAGGGGACTCCAATGAGCAGTTCTTC
CASSLAGETGDSNEQFF
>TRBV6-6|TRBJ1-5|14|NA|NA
TGTGCCAGCAGTTACTCTGGTAGCAATCAGCCCCAGCATTTT
CASSYSGSNQPQHF
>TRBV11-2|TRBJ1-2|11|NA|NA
TGTGCCAGCAGCTTTGGGTTTGGCTACACCTTC
CASSFGFGYTF
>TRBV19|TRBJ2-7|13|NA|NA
TGTGCCAGTAGTGACCGGGGCTACTACGAGCAGTACTTC
CASSDRGYYEQYF
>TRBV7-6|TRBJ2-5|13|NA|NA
TGTGCCAGCAGCTTATATGAACAAGAGACCCAGTACTTC
CASSLYEQETQYF
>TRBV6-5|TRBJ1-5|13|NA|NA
TGTGCCAGCAGTTACTCCGGGGATCAGCCCCAGCATTTT
CASSYSGDQPQHF
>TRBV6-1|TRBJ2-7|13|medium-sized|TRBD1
TGTGCCACCACTGGGACAGGACTACACGAGCAGTACTTC
CATTGTGLHEQYF
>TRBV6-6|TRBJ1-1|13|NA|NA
TGTGCCAGCAATCTACAGGGGAACACTGAAGCTTTCTTT
CASNLQGNTEAFF
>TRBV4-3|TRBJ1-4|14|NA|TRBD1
TGCGCCAGCAGCCCCGGGACAGGGAATGAAAAACTGTTTTTT
CASSPGTGNEKLFF
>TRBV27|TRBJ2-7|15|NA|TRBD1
TGTGCCAGCAGTCCCCCGGGACAGGGCTCCCACGAGCAGTGCTTC
CASSPPGQGSHEQCF
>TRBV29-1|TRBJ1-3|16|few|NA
TGCAGCGTAGCAAATACTATGGGGGCCTCTGGAAACACCATATATTTT
CSVANTMGASGNTIYF
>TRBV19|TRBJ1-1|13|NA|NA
TGTGCCAGTAGTATACTTGGGGGGCGTGAAGCTTTCTTT
CASSILGGREAFF
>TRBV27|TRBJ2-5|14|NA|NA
TGTGCCAGCAGTTTGGGGACCTTCGGAGGGACCCAGTACTTC
CASSLGTFGGTQYF
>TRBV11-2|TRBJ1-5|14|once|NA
TGTGCCAGCAGCTTAGGAGATAAAGGTCAGCCCCAGCATTTT
CASSLGDKGQPQHF
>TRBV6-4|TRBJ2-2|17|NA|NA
TGTGCCAGCAGTGACCCCAATAACTCGGATGACACCGGGGAGCTGTTTTTT
CASSDPNNSDDTGELFF
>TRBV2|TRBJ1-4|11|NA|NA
TGTGCCAGCATTGAGAATGAAAAACTGTTTTTT
CASIENEKLFF
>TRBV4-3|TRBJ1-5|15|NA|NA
TGCGCCAGCAGCCACCGGAAGGGCAACAATCAGCCCCAGCATTTT
CASSHRKGNNQPQHF
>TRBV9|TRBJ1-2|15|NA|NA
TGTGCCAGCAGCGCGAGTGGGGGCTTGGTCTATGGCTACACCTTC
CASSASGGLVYGYTF
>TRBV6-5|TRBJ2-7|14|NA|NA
TGTGCCAGCAGTTACGGGTTAAACTCCTACGAGCAGTACTTC
CASSYGLNSYEQYF
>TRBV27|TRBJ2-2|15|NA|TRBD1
TGTGCCAGCGGGGTGACAGGGGTCTACACCGGGGAGCTGTTTTTT
CASGVTGVYTGELFF
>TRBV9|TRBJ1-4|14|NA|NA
TGTGCCAGCAGCGTGACGGCAACTAATGAAAAACTGTTTTTT
CASSVTATNEKLFF
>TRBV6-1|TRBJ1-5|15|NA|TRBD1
TGTGCCAGCAGGGACGGACAGGGGATCGATCAGCCCCAGCATTTT
CASRDGQGIDQPQHF
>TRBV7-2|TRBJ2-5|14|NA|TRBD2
TGTGCCAGCAGCTTTGGACTAGCACGGGAGACCCAGTACTTC
CASSFGLARETQYF
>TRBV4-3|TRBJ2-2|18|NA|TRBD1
TGCGCCAGCAGCCAAGAAAATTACAGGGGGCTCTCCACCGGGGAGCTGTTTTTT
CASSQENYRGLSTGELFF
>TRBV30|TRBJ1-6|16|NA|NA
TGTGCCTGGAGTGTAGGCAGGGAAATTTTTAATTCACCCCTCCACTTT
CAWSVGREIFNSPLHF
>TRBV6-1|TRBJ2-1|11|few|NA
TGTGCCAGCATTTGGGGTGGGGTGGGGTTCTTC
CASIWGGVGFF
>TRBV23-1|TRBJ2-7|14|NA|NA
TGCGCCAGCAGTCAATCTCCCCCCCCCTACGAGCAGTACTTC
CASSQSPPPYEQYF